The clone carrying this T cell receptor beta chain was recorded many times. The data originate from a study of T cells in Graves' hyperthyroidism and ophthalmopathy. Template material for amplifying TCR beta CDR3 regions consisted of RNA transcripts. First-round RT-PCR with HTBI primers amplified the TCR CDR3 region. A single record per CDR3 protein comes from TCRdb applying MiXCR to the multiplex PCR reads. This table has about 360,000 distinct CDR3 sequences, about 18% appearing once. Trimming removed 7 bases from V and 5 bases from J, with 20 bases in between. Germline V lookup: CDR1 MNHEY, CDR2 SVGAGI. The CDR3 covers 15 residues.

The sequencing input was blood. The clonotype comes from a woman between 18 and 29 years old with Graves' hyperthyroidism. The V gene is TRBV6-5, the J gene TRBJ1-2; D perhaps matches TRBD1 (5 bases). The CDR3 spells CASTFSGEGFYGYTF. DNA of the CDR3: TGTGCCAGCACTTTTTCGGGAGAGGGGTTTTATGGCTACACCTTC.